The entry below gives a single T cell receptor (beta chain) sequence along with its context. This record belongs to a study of blood T cell repertoires in COVID-19. Whole-study context: Both acute and convalescent COVID-19 samples were obtained from the United States, Italy and Spain. PBMCs, B-cell-depleted T cells, or T cells provided the cDNA or gDNA that made up the material.

Authors' data handling: Estimation of nucleated cell counts relied on the amplification of reference gene primers. Assay: immunoSEQ multiplex PCR; the TCRdb copy retains only in-frame clones and omits some. V and J calls and clone size are given by that table; D and trimming were obtained from the DNA. The profile shows around 130,000 clones, approximately 85% of them singletons. The CDR3 runs to 12 residues. V shed 6 bases and J shed 4 bases, with 9 bases lying between them. Germline assignment: CDR1 MDHEN and CDR2 SYDVKM. Sequencing was done on a sample of peripheral blood. J is TRBJ1-2 and V is TRBV28, with D uncertain. This TCR was recovered from an elderly woman with acute or convalescent COVID-19. CDR3 in DNA: TGTGCCAGCAGGCCGCGGGTCTATGGCTACACCTTC. Protein product: CASRPRVYGYTF.